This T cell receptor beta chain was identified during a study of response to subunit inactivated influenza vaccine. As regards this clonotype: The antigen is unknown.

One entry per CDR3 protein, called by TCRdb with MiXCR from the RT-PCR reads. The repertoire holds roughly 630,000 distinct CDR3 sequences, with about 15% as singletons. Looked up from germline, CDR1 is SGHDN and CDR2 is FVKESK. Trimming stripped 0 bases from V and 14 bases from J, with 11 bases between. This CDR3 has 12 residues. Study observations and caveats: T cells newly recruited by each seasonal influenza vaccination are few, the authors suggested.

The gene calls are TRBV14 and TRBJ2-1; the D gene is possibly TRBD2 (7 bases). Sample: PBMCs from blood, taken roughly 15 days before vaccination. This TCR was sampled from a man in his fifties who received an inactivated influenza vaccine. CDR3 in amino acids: CASSQDWGGEFF. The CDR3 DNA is TGTGCCAGCAGCCAAGATTGGGGGGGCGAGTTCTTC.